The T cell receptor beta chain described here comes from a study of post-analysis software for immune sequencing data. On the study more broadly: The disease courses covered relapsing-remitting, secondary progressive and progressive-relapsing multiple sclerosis. Whole-study results and caveats: In patients, TRBV5-6, TRBV5-1 and TRBV20-1 belonged to roughly five TRBV segments found more frequently than in controls.

Comments on this clonotype: Its antigen is not identified.

Prepared TCR beta cDNA libraries contained unique molecular identifiers. From the PCR reads, TCRdb called clonotypes with MiXCR, one entry per CDR3 protein. The data show roughly 600,000 distinct CDR3 sequences, around 47% seen once. Germline V gene lookup returns CDR1 SNHLY and CDR2 FYNNEI. The CDR3 consists of 14 residues. Trimming took 4 bases from V and 0 from J, leaving 7 bases between them. Input material: blood. This TCR came from a girl aged 5-17 years with multiple sclerosis. V gene TRBV2 combines with J gene TRBJ2-4; D unresolved. For the CDR3, the DNA is TGTGCCAGCAGTGTCAGTCGAGCCAAAAACATTCAGTACTTC. This gives the protein CASSVSRAKNIQYF.